These 14 T cell receptor beta chains came from one sample sequenced in a study of cytomegalovirus exposure and HLA in healthy donors. A multiplex PCR was run with 60 Vbeta primers and 13 Jbeta primers. Generated by immunoSEQ multiplex PCR, the TCRdb table keeps only in-frame clones and is missing some. This sample carries tens of thousands of clones, about 80% of them seen once, and the ten largest clones take roughly 1.5%. Sequenced material: PBMCs. The receptor source for this set is a male donor in good health and CMV-seronegative.

V is TRBV5-1 and J is TRBJ2-1; 7 bases line up with TRBD1. There are 14 residues in the CDR3. With V trimmed by 4 bases and J by 7 bases, 8 bases remained unmatched. CDR1 and CDR2 from the germline V gene are SGHRS and YFSETQ. CDR3: CASSVGDRVNEQFF. The DNA of the CDR3 is TGCGCCAGCAGCGTAGGAGACAGGGTTAATGAGCAGTTCTTC.

The V call is TRBV10-3, the J call TRBJ1-5; 7 bases are a match to TRBD1. CDR3 length: 13 amino acids. Germline loops: CDR1 ENHRY, CDR2 SYGVKD. V lost 8 bases, J lost 11 bases, and 12 bases stayed unmatched. The CDR3 coding sequence is TGTGCCATCGGTACAGGGGACCGCGGGACCCAGCATTTT. This encodes CAIGTGDRGTQHF.

CDR3 residues: CATFESRAFF. The DNA of the CDR3 is TGTGCCACGTTTGAGTCGAGGGCTTTCTTT. The chain recombines TRBV10-3 with TRBJ1-1; D remains unclear. This CDR3 spans 10 amino acids. Germline V CDR1 and CDR2: ENHRY, SYGVKD. V lost 10 bases and J lost 11, with 14 bases in between.

CDR3 region: CASSQTDRDNQPQHF. The CDR3 DNA sequence: TGTGCCAGCAGCCAAACGGACAGAGACAATCAGCCCCAGCATTTT. The gene calls are TRBV4-2 and TRBJ1-5, with D possibly TRBD1 on 6 matching bases. The V end lost 2 bases, the J end lost 3 bases, and 11 bases lay between the germline ends. The germline V gene has CDR1 LGHNA and CDR2 YNFKEQ. This CDR3 contains 15 residues.

In this sample, this clone turned up once. The chain employs TRBV7-3 and TRBJ2-6; D remains unclear. CDR3 size: 16 residues. The germline V gene encodes CDR1 SGHTA and CDR2 FQGTGA. V was cut by 3 bases and J by 4 bases, with 13 bases left in between. The CDR3 DNA follows: TGTGCCAGCAGCTTCCTAGGCACTCTGGGGGCCAACGTCCTGACTTTC. Translating gives CASSFLGTLGANVLTF.

The chain has TRBV4-3 and TRBJ1-2, with a possible D match to TRBD1 (5 bases). V lost 4 bases and J lost 4, with 10 bases in between. The CDR3 runs to 13 residues. The germline V gene has CDR1 LGHNA and CDR2 YSLEER. CDR3 protein: CASSPHRIYGYTF. As DNA, the CDR3 is TGCGCCAGCAGCCCACACAGGATCTATGGCTACACCTTC.

V is TRBV6-5 and J is TRBJ2-1; 11 nucleotides align to TRBD2. The germline CDR1 and CDR2 sequences are MNHEY and SVGAGI. V was pared by 2 bases and J by 9 bases, with 6 bases of the junction left unmatched. The CDR3 is 15 residues long. This chain's CDR3 is CASSYDSGGASEQFF. The CDR3 nucleotides are TGTGCCAGCAGTTACGATAGCGGGGGGGCGAGTGAGCAGTTCTTC.

The V call is TRBV7-2, the J call TRBJ1-5, with D unclear. This CDR3 comprises 14 residues. Germline lookup yields CDR1 SGHTA and CDR2 FQGNSA. V was clipped by 2 bases and J by 5 bases, with 10 bases between them. The CDR3 DNA reads as TGTGCCAGCAGCTTATATGGGGAGTATCAGCCCCAGCATTTT. Translation: CASSLYGEYQPQHF.

V is TRBV5-1 and J is TRBJ2-1, with D tentatively TRBD2 (5 bases). Per germline, CDR1 SGHRS and CDR2 YFSETQ. Trimming left V 1 base short and J 6 bases short, with 17 bases between. This CDR3 is 16 amino acids long. Here the CDR3 reads CASSLWLADQGNEQFF. The CDR3 nucleotides are TGCGCCAGCAGCTTGTGGCTAGCCGATCAAGGCAATGAGCAGTTCTTC.

V usage is TRBV7-2 and J usage is TRBJ2-3, with 10 positions matching TRBD2. This CDR3 has 16 amino acids. Germline V lookup: CDR1 SGHTA, CDR2 FQGNSA. Trimming took 1 base from V and 3 from J; bases not matched to a gene: 4. This chain's CDR3 is CASSLVTSGVTDTQYF. The DNA of the CDR3 is TGTGCCAGCAGCTTAGTAACTAGCGGGGTTACAGATACGCAGTATTTT.

V gene TRBV5-1 combines with J gene TRBJ1-2; 7 bases are a match to TRBD1. Trimming cost V 0 bases and J 1 base; bases outside gene matches: 3. The CDR3 is 15 residues long. The germline V gene has CDR1 SGHRS and CDR2 YFSETQ. The CDR3 DNA reads as TGCGCCAGCAGCTTGGGGCAGGGGGGTAACTATGGCTACACCTTC. This gives the protein CASSLGQGGNYGYTF. Variable domain in full (rest from reference TRBV5-1 and TRBJ1-2): KAGVTQTPRYLIKTRGQQVTLSCSPISGHRSVSWYQQTPGQGLQFLFEYFSETQRNKGNFPGRFSGRQFSNSRSEMNVSTLELGDSALYLCASSLGQGGNYGYTFGSGTRLTVV.

The V gene is TRBV4-3, the J gene TRBJ1-2; 7 nucleotides align to TRBD1. With 0 bases clipped from V and 1 base from J, the junction kept 11 bases outside the gene matches. In germline, CDR1 is LGHNA, CDR2 YSLEER. The CDR3 extends over 18 amino acids. The CDR3 reads CASSQDLSLGDSNYGYTF. Here the CDR3 DNA reads TGCGCCAGCAGCCAAGATCTTTCCCTAGGGGACAGTAACTATGGCTACACCTTC.

This chain uses TRBV28 with TRBJ1-4; maybe TRBD1 (5 bases). Per germline, CDR1 MDHEN and CDR2 SYDVKM. Trimming shortened V by 4 bases and J by 8 bases, and 8 bases separated the two germline ends. This CDR3 spans 12 amino acids. The CDR3 loop reads CASSSGDEKLFF. CDR3 in DNA: TGTGCCAGCAGTTCGGGGGACGAAAAACTGTTTTTT. The whole variable domain, filled in from reference TRBV28 and TRBJ1-4, reads DVKVTQSSRYLVKRTGEKVFLECVQDMDHENMFWYRQDPGLGLRLIYFSYDVKMKEKGDIPEGYSVSREKKERFSLILESASTNQTSMYLCASSSGDEKLFFGSGTQLSVL.

This chain joins TRBV27 and TRBJ2-7; 9 bases map to TRBD1. Germline-derived CDR1 and CDR2 are MNHEY and SMNVEV (reference sequence). The length of the CDR3 is 13 residues. V lost 7 bases and J lost 6; bases outside the gene matches: 7. The CDR3 DNA reads TGTGCCAGCACCCCGGGACAGGGTGGCGAGCAGTACTTC. It specifies CASTPGQGGEQYF.